This TCR beta chain appears in the sequencing data of a study of cytomegalovirus exposure and HLA in healthy donors. A multiplex PCR was run with 60 Vbeta primers and 13 Jbeta primers. Generated by immunoSEQ multiplex PCR, the TCRdb table keeps only in-frame clones and is missing some. The sample shows some 130,000 clones, 80% of them seen only once. V was trimmed by 3 bases and J by 6 bases, leaving 13 bases between them. This CDR3 has 13 residues. Germline CDR1 is SGDLS and CDR2 is YYNGEE. The sequence was collected from a man in his thirties or forties in good health and CMV-seronegative. Sequenced: PBMCs. This chain links TRBV9 with TRBJ2-7; TRBD1 is a possible D gene (5 bases). For the CDR3, the DNA is TGTGCCAGCAGCGCCCCGGACAAGAGCGAGCAGTACTTC. Its protein product is CASSAPDKSEQYF.